These 17 T cell receptor beta chains were sequenced from one sample in a study of PD-1 blockade in classical Hodgkin lymphoma. Time point reported: newly diagnosed, previously untreated cHL patient sample. Profiled with immunoSEQ multiplex PCR; TCRdb holds only in-frame clones, not every one. This sample has about 25,000 clones, with approximately 93% found just once. Specimen: peripheral blood mononuclear cells (PBMCs). The receptors shown here come from a human donor with classical Hodgkin lymphoma.

This clone was picked up one time. The rearrangement uses TRBV19 and TRBJ2-7; a possible D gene is TRBD1 (6 bases). The CDR3 consists of 14 residues. The germline V and J ends were trimmed by 3 bases and 3 bases, with 12 bases remaining between them. From germline, CDR1 is LNHDA and CDR2 SQIVND (reference sequence). CDR3 bases: TGTGCCAGTAGTATCGGGACGGGACACTACGAGCAGTACTTC. Protein sequence: CASSIGTGHYEQYF.

V and J are TRBV9 and TRBJ2-1; maybe TRBD2 (5 bases). This CDR3 region has 17 residues. CDR1 and CDR2 from the germline V gene are SGDLS and YYNGEE. The V end was cut by 4 bases, the J end by 4 bases, with 21 bases between. CDR3 sequence: CASSPSGSFTPYNEQFF. CDR3 bases: TGTGCCAGCAGCCCCAGCGGCTCATTCACCCCATACAATGAGCAGTTCTTC. Based on the CDR3 plus reference TRBV9 and TRBJ2-1, the full variable domain is DSGVTQTPKHLITATGQRVTLRCSPRSGDLSVYWYQQSLDQGLQFLIQYYNGEERAKGNILERFSAQQFPDLHSELNLSSLELGDSALYFCASSPSGSFTPYNEQFFGPGTRLTVL.

The V gene is TRBV5-1, the J gene TRBJ1-4, with 8 nucleotides matching TRBD1. Germline V gene sequence: CDR1 SGHRS, CDR2 YFSETQ. The junction had 6 bases not matched to a gene; V was cut back by 4 bases and J by 4 bases. The CDR3 is 15 residues long. CDR3 bases: TGCGCCAGCAGCCCTCAGGGGGCCAGTAATGAAAAACTGTTTTTT. This gives the protein CASSPQGASNEKLFF.

The chain combines TRBV4-2 with TRBJ2-7; the D call may be TRBD1 or TRBD2 (5 bases each). This CDR3 is built from 17 residues. Germline CDR1 and CDR2: LGHNA and YNFKEQ. V lost 8 bases and J lost 0, with 23 bases in between. In DNA, the CDR3 is TGTGCCAGCGGGAAAGAGAGCTCCGGGGCCTACTCCTACGAGCAGTACTTC. Its protein product is CASGKESSGAYSYEQYF.

This chain links TRBV7-9 with TRBJ2-7; TRBD2 matches at 7 bases. In germline, CDR1 is SEHNR, CDR2 FQNEAQ (reference sequence). CDR3 length equals 16 residues. The V gene end was trimmed by 5 bases and the J gene end by 6 bases; junction bases not matched to a gene: 16. Here the CDR3 DNA reads TGTGCCAGCAGCCATCTCCTAATCGGGAGGAGAGGCGAGCAGTACTTC. Amino acid sequence: CASSHLLIGRRGEQYF.

This chain's CDR3 is CASSLAMGVQGANVLTF. Here the CDR3 DNA reads TGTGCCAGCAGCTTGGCCATGGGTGTGCAAGGGGCCAACGTCCTGACTTTC. The rearrangement uses TRBV5-4 and TRBJ2-6; D not certain. Germline loops: CDR1 SGHNT, CDR2 YYREEE (reference sequence). The ends were cut back, 0 bases at V and 4 bases at J, with 14 bases in the middle. This CDR3 comprises 17 residues.

This chain uses TRBV5-6 with TRBJ1-1, with D maybe TRBD1 (5 bases). The V and J ends lost 3 bases and 3 bases respectively, with 6 bases between them. The CDR3 has 12 amino acids. Germline V gene lookup returns CDR1 SGHDT and CDR2 YYEEEE. The CDR3 reads CASSSGDTEAFF. The CDR3, as DNA: TGTGCCAGCAGCTCGGGGGACACTGAAGCTTTCTTT.

The CDR3: CASRALAGGETQYF. The CDR3 DNA is TGTGCCAGTAGGGCCCTAGCGGGAGGGGAGACCCAGTACTTC. The chain uses TRBV19 and TRBJ2-5, with 12 bases that match TRBD2. The V and J ends lost 6 bases and 5 bases, in that order; junction bases with no gene match: 4. Looked up from germline, CDR1 is LNHDA and CDR2 is SQIVND (reference sequence). The CDR3 is 14 residues long.

The chain carries TRBV5-4 and TRBJ2-5, with D perhaps assigned TRBD1 or TRBD2 (5 bases each). The CDR3 extends over 13 amino acids. CDR1 SGHNT and CDR2 YYREEE come from the germline V gene (reference sequence). V dropped 2 bases and J dropped 4 bases, with 9 bases sitting between them. Here the CDR3 reads CASSFTGTETQYF. CDR3 bases: TGTGCCAGCAGCTTTACCGGGACAGAGACCCAGTACTTC.

Only one count was recorded for this clone. This rearrangement joins TRBV5-1 to TRBJ2-7; 9 nucleotides align to TRBD1. The V segment lost 3 bases and the J segment 6 bases; nucleotides outside the gene matches: 7. This CDR3 has 14 amino acids. CDR1 and CDR2 from the germline V gene are SGHRS and YFSETQ. The CDR3 loop is CASSYGTGSREQYF. The CDR3 DNA sequence: TGCGCCAGCAGCTACGGGACAGGGTCCCGCGAGCAGTACTTC. Together with reference TRBV5-1 and TRBJ2-7, the CDR3 gives the full variable domain: KAGVTQTPRYLIKTRGQQVTLSCSPISGHRSVSWYQQTPGQGLQFLFEYFSETQRNKGNFPGRFSGRQFSNSRSEMNVSTLELGDSALYLCASSYGTGSREQYFGPGTRLTVT.

In its sample, this clone was seen once. The chain links TRBV25-1 to TRBJ1-1; D is uncertain. Trimming stripped 5 bases from V and 1 base from J, with 8 bases between. The CDR3 runs 13 residues. The germline CDR1 and CDR2 sequences are MGHDK and SYGVNS. The CDR3 coding sequence is TGTGCCAGCAGTTTCGCAGGGAACACTGAAGCTTTCTTT. As protein: CASSFAGNTEAFF.

The V and J genes are TRBV9 and TRBJ2-3, with D maybe TRBD2 (5 bases). The CDR3 is 14 amino acids. The V gene's germline CDR1 is SGDLS and CDR2 YYNGEE. V dropped 4 bases and J dropped 2 bases, with 11 bases sitting between them. CDR3 in amino acids: CASSPGLYTDTQYF. Here the CDR3 DNA reads TGTGCCAGCAGCCCAGGACTGTACACAGATACGCAGTATTTT.

The chain combines TRBV6-1 with TRBJ2-3; D gene uncertain. The CDR3 runs 14 residues. Trimming removed 4 bases at V and 0 bases at J, with 8 bases between. CDR1 MNHNS and CDR2 SASEGT come from the germline V gene. CDR3 region: CASSGVYSTDTQYF. The CDR3 bases are TGTGCCAGCAGTGGGGTTTATAGCACAGATACGCAGTATTTT.

This clone was observed a single time. This chain connects TRBV21-1 to TRBJ1-1. TRBV21-1 is reported as a pseudogene. This CDR3 contains 18 residues. CDR3 bases: TGTGCCAGCAGCAAAGCCCTAAGACGTGCTGTTTGGAACACTGAAGCTTTCTTT. It is translated as CASSKALRRAVWNTEAFF.

The V and J genes are TRBV6-4 and TRBJ1-1, with unresolved D. CDR1 is MRHNA and CDR2 is SNTAGT in the germline V gene. The CDR3 is 13 amino acids. V was clipped by 5 bases and J by 1 base, with 8 bases between them. CDR3 amino acids: CASSSGSNTEAFF. The DNA for the CDR3 is TGTGCCAGCAGTTCGGGGTCGAACACTGAAGCTTTCTTT.

V gene TRBV9 combines with J gene TRBJ1-1; D is unresolved. The V end was cut by 0 bases, the J end by 2 bases, with 8 bases between. Per the germline V gene, CDR1 is SGDLS and CDR2 is YYNGEE. The CDR3 is 14 residues long. The CDR3: CASSVAAENTEAFF. In DNA, the CDR3 is TGTGCCAGCAGCGTAGCCGCAGAAAACACTGAAGCTTTCTTT.

CDR3 nucleotide sequence: TGTGCCAGCAGCAGCCAACCGGGACAGGGAGGCGATGGCTACACCTTC. The encoded protein is CASSSQPGQGGDGYTF. The chain carries TRBV7-2 and TRBJ1-2, with 9 bases matching TRBD1. Germline CDR1 and CDR2: SGHTA and FQGNSA. V dropped 5 bases and J dropped 6; count of bases not matched to a gene: 13. CDR3 length equals 16 residues.